The rows below give T cell receptor beta chains drawn from one sample of a study of monozygotic twins with inflammatory bowel disease. From its re-call of the 5' RACE reads, TCRdb lists each CDR3 protein once, without DNA. Found here are around 150,000 distinct CDR3 sequences; the top ten clones hold 2% to 3%. Sequencing was carried out using blood. The receptors shown here come from a human donor with ulcerative colitis or Crohn's disease, or a healthy co-twin of an affected twin (not recorded which). The CDR3 runs from the conserved cysteine through the conserved F or W.

cdr3_length: 13
j_call: TRBJ1-6
v_call: TRBV20-1
cdr3_aa: CSASQGARSPLHF

cdr3_length: 14
j_call: TRBJ2-7
v_call: TRBV4-2
cdr3_aa: CASGNLAGSYEQYF

cdr3_length: 15
j_call: TRBJ2-3
v_call: TRBV7-9
cdr3_aa: CASLRERGQPDTQYF

cdr3_length: 14
j_call: TRBJ2-1
v_call: TRBV11-3
cdr3_aa: CASSWGLEANEQFF

cdr3_length: 13
j_call: TRBJ1-6
v_call: TRBV7-2
cdr3_aa: CASSLGSTSPLHF

cdr3_length: 12
j_call: TRBJ1-4
v_call: TRBV28
cdr3_aa: CASFDQSGKLFF

cdr3_length: 13
j_call: TRBJ2-7
v_call: TRBV20-1
cdr3_aa: CSAPDRAGYEQYF

cdr3_length: 16
j_call: TRBJ2-7
v_call: TRBV7-9
cdr3_aa: CASSLAEAGDAVEQYF

cdr3_length: 13
j_call: TRBJ2-3
v_call: TRBV5-1
cdr3_aa: CASSLGATDTQYF

cdr3_length: 17
j_call: TRBJ2-1
v_call: TRBV12-5
cdr3_aa: CASGLVGGGLWDNEQFF

cdr3_length: 18
j_call: TRBJ2-3
v_call: TRBV5-5
cdr3_aa: CASSDGQGAGLASDTQYF

cdr3_length: 14
j_call: TRBJ2-1
v_call: TRBV7-3
cdr3_aa: CASSSGGSYNEQFF

cdr3_length: 14
j_call: TRBJ2-5
v_call: TRBV29-1
cdr3_aa: CSVGGGRETETQYF

cdr3_length: 14
j_call: TRBJ2-4
v_call: TRBV20-1
cdr3_aa: CSARQAYAKNMQYF

cdr3_length: 14
j_call: TRBJ2-1
v_call: TRBV20-1
cdr3_aa: CSASRSGRSNEQFF

cdr3_length: 13
j_call: TRBJ2-7
v_call: TRBV5-1
cdr3_aa: CASSLEANYEQYF

cdr3_length: 13
j_call: TRBJ1-2
v_call: TRBV30
cdr3_aa: CAWSVGWNYGYTF

cdr3_length: 14
j_call: TRBJ2-7
v_call: TRBV12-3/TRBV12-4
cdr3_aa: CASSLTGGTHEQYF

cdr3_length: 16
j_call: TRBJ2-7
v_call: TRBV7-9
cdr3_aa: CASSSIWGSGSYEQYF

cdr3_length: 13
j_call: TRBJ2-5
v_call: TRBV20-1
cdr3_aa: CSARTGGQETQYF

cdr3_length: 13
j_call: TRBJ2-5
v_call: TRBV7-3
cdr3_aa: CASSLPSEETQYF

cdr3_length: 16
j_call: TRBJ2-2
v_call: TRBV5-6
cdr3_aa: CASSSKWFANTGELFF

cdr3_length: 14
j_call: TRBJ2-5
v_call: TRBV5-4
cdr3_aa: CASSKTAIQETQYF

cdr3_length: 13
j_call: TRBJ2-3
v_call: TRBV2
cdr3_aa: CASSVLSTDTQYF

cdr3_length: 13
j_call: TRBJ2-2
v_call: TRBV2
cdr3_aa: CASSLSRTGELFF

cdr3_length: 13
j_call: TRBJ2-7
v_call: TRBV7-6
cdr3_aa: CATRTGGSYEQYF

cdr3_length: 13
j_call: TRBJ2-7
v_call: TRBV5-1
cdr3_aa: CASSRTGPHEQYF

cdr3_length: 16
j_call: TRBJ2-3
v_call: TRBV5-1
cdr3_aa: CASSLGGQGASDTQYF

cdr3_length: 20
j_call: TRBJ2-1
v_call: TRBV10-1
cdr3_aa: CASSVSGGGPTAFSYNEQFF

cdr3_length: 11
j_call: TRBJ1-2
v_call: TRBV12-3/TRBV12-4
cdr3_aa: CASGRAYGYTF

cdr3_length: 16
j_call: TRBJ2-2
v_call: TRBV6-1
cdr3_aa: CASTSPDGTNTGELFF

cdr3_length: 15
j_call: TRBJ2-7
v_call: TRBV7-2
cdr3_aa: CASSFSRDRVNEQYF

cdr3_length: 15
j_call: TRBJ2-5
v_call: TRBV6-1
cdr3_aa: CASCPMSGGRETQYF

cdr3_length: 14
j_call: TRBJ2-7
v_call: TRBV27
cdr3_aa: CASSPDRGEFEQYF

cdr3_length: 15
j_call: TRBJ2-7
v_call: TRBV5-1
cdr3_aa: CASRAPGPKNYEQYF

cdr3_length: 14
j_call: TRBJ2-5
v_call: TRBV5-1
cdr3_aa: CASSMTGWQETQYF

cdr3_length: 16
j_call: TRBJ2-1
v_call: TRBV4-3
cdr3_aa: CASSQDYTDTYNEQFF

cdr3_length: 14
j_call: TRBJ2-1
v_call: TRBV10-3
cdr3_aa: CAAGAGGSYNEQFF

cdr3_length: 15
j_call: TRBJ2-7
v_call: TRBV5-1
cdr3_aa: CASSPGLGRGNEQYF

cdr3_length: 14
j_call: TRBJ2-2
v_call: TRBV19
cdr3_aa: CASSAPGATGELFF

cdr3_length: 21
j_call: TRBJ2-7
v_call: TRBV4-1
cdr3_aa: CASSQDLADIGRQGGSYEQYF

cdr3_length: 14
j_call: TRBJ2-1
v_call: TRBV7-2
cdr3_aa: CASLGRSGYNEQFF

cdr3_length: 14
j_call: TRBJ1-5
v_call: TRBV20-1
cdr3_aa: CSARAGEGNQPQHF

cdr3_length: 14
j_call: TRBJ2-5
v_call: TRBV7-2
cdr3_aa: CASSLRRDQETQYF

cdr3_length: 18
j_call: TRBJ2-6
v_call: TRBV4-2
cdr3_aa: CASSQDLAGGLEGNVLTF

cdr3_length: 14
j_call: TRBJ2-1
v_call: TRBV29-1
cdr3_aa: CSVEAGATYNEQFF

cdr3_length: 14
j_call: TRBJ2-3
v_call: TRBV7-8
cdr3_aa: CASSLLARADTQYF

cdr3_length: 16
j_call: TRBJ1-5
v_call: TRBV27
cdr3_aa: CASSLLAGGSNQPQHF

cdr3_length: 12
j_call: TRBJ2-7
v_call: TRBV12-3/TRBV12-4
cdr3_aa: CASSPTSVVQYF

cdr3_length: 13
j_call: TRBJ2-5
v_call: TRBV5-4
cdr3_aa: CASSLEGVETQYF

cdr3_length: 13
j_call: TRBJ2-4
v_call: TRBV20-1
cdr3_aa: CSASARVKNIQYF

cdr3_length: 14
j_call: TRBJ1-2
v_call: TRBV12-3/TRBV12-4
cdr3_aa: CASRSGGANYGYTF

cdr3_length: 12
j_call: TRBJ2-7
v_call: TRBV25-1
cdr3_aa: CASRGASYEQYF

cdr3_length: 14
j_call: TRBJ2-7
v_call: TRBV7-2
cdr3_aa: CASSIGQTAYEQYF